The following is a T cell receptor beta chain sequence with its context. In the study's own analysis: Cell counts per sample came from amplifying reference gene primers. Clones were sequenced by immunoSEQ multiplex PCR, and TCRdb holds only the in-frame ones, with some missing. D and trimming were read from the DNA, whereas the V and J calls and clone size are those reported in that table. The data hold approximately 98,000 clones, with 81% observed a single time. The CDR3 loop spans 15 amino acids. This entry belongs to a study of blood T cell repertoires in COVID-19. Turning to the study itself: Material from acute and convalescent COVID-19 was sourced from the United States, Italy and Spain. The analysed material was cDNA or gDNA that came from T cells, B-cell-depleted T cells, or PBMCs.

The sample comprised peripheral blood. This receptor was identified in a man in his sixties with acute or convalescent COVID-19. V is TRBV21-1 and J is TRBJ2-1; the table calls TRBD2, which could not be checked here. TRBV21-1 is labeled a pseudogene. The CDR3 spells CASKTEGLAGAEQFF. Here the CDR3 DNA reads TGTGCCAGCAAGACAGAGGGACTAGCGGGGGCTGAGCAGTTCTTC.